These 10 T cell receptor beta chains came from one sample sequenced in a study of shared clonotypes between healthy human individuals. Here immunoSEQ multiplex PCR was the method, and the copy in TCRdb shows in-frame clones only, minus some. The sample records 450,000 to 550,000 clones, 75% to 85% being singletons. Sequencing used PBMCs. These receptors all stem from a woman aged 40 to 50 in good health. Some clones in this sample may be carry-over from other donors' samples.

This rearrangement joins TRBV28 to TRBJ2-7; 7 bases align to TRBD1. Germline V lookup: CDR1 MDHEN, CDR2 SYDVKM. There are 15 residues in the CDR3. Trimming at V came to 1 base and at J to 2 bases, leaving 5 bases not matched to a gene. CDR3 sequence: CASSLYDRVTYEQYF. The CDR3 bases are TGTGCCAGCAGTTTATATGACAGGGTCACCTACGAGCAGTACTTC.

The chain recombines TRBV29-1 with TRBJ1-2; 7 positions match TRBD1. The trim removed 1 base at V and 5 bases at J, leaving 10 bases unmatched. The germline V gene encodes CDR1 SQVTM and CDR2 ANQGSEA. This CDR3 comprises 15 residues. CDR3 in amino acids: CSVEVHRQGPYGYTF. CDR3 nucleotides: TGCAGCGTTGAAGTGCACCGACAGGGCCCGTATGGCTACACCTTC.

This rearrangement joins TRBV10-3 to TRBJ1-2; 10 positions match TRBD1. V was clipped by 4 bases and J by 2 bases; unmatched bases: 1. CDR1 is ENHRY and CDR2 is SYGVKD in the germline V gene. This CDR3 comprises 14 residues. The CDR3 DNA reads TGTGCCATCAGTGCGGACAGGGGGAACTATGGCTACACCTTC. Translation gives CAISADRGNYGYTF.

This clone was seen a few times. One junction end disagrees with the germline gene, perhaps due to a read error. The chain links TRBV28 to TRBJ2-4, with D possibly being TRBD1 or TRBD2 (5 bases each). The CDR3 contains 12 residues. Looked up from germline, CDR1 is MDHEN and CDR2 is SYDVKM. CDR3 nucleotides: TGTGCCAGCAGTACACGGGACGGAGGATTGTCCTTC. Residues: CASSTRDGGLSF.

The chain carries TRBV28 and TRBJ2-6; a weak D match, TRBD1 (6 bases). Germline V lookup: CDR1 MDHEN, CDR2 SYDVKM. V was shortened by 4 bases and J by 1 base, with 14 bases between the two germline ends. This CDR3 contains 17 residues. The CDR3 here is CASSSGSTGSGANVLTF. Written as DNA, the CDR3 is TGTGCCAGCAGTTCGGGCTCAACAGGGTCTGGGGCCAACGTCCTGACTTTC.

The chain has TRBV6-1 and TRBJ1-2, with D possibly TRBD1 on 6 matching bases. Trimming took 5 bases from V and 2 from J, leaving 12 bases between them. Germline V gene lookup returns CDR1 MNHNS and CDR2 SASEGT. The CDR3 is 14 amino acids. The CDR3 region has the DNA TGTGCCAGCAGTAACCCAGACAGGAACTATGGCTACACCTTC. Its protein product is CASSNPDRNYGYTF.

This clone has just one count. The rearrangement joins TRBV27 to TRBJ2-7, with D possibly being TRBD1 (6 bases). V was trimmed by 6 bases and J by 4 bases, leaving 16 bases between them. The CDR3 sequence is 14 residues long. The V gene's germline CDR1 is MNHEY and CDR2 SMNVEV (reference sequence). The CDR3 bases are TGTGCCAGCAGATCTTTAGGGGGAGTATACGAGCAGTACTTC. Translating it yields CASRSLGGVYEQYF.

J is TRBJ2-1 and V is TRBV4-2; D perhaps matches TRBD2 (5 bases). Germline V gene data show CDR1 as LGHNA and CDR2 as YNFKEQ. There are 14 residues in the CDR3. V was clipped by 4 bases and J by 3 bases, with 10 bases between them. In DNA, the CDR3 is TGTGCCAGCAGCCGATCGGACTTCTACAATGAGCAGTTCTTC. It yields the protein CASSRSDFYNEQFF.

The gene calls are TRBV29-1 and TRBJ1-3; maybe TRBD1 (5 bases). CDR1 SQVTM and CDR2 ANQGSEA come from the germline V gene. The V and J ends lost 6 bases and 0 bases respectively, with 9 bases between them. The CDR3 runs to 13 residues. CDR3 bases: TGCAGCGTAGGGACCAACTCTGGAAACACCATATATTTT. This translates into CSVGTNSGNTIYF.

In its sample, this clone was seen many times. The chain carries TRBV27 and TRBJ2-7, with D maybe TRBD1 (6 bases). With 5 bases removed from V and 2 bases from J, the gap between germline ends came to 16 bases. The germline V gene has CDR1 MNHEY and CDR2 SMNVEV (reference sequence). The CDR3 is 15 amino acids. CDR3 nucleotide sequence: TGTGCCAGCAGTCACCAGGGGAGCGGAGCCTACGAGCAGTACTTC. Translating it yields CASSHQGSGAYEQYF.